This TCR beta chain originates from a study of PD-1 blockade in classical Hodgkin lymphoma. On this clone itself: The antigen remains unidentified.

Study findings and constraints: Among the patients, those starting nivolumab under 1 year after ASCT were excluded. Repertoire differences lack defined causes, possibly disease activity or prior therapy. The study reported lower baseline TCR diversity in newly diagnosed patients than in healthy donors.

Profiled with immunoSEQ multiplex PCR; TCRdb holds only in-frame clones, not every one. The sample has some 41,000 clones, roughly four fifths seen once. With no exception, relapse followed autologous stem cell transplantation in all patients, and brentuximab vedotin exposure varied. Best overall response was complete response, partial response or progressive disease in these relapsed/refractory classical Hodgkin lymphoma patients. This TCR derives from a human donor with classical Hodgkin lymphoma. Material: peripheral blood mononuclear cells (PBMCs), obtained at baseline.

The chain's CDR3 is CASNKQGVDYGYTF. CDR3 DNA sequence: TGTGCCAGCAATAAACAGGGAGTGGACTATGGCTACACCTTC. This chain connects TRBV28 to TRBJ1-2; D is possibly TRBD1 (6 bases). Germline CDR1 reads MDHEN; CDR2 reads SYDVKM. The germline V and J ends were trimmed by 7 bases and 3 bases, with 15 bases remaining between them. This CDR3 has 14 residues.